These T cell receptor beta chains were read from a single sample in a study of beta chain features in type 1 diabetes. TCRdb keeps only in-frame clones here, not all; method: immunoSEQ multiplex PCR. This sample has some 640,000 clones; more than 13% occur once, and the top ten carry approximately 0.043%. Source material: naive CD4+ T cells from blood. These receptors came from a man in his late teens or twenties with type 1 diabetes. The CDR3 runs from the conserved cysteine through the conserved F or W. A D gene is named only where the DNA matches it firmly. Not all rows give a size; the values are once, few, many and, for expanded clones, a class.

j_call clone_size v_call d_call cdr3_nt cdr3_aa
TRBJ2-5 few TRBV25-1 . TGTGCCAGCAGTGAGGCCGGAACAGTCGTTGGAGAGACCCAGTACTTC CASSEAGTVVGETQYF
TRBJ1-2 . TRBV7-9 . TGTGCCAGCAGTTCGGACAGCCGGTACACCTTC CASSSDSRYTF
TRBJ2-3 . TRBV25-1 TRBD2 TGTGCCAGCAGCTTTAGCGGGACCACAGATACGCAGTATTTT CASSFSGTTDTQYF
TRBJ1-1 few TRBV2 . TGTGCCAGCAGTGTGGAGGGGGGGCACCCCACTGAAGCTTTCTTT CASSVEGGHPTEAFF
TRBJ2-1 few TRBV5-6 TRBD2 TGTGCCAGCAGCTTAAGAGGACTAGCGGGAGATGAGCAGTTCTTC CASSLRGLAGDEQFF
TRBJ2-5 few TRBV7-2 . TGTGCCAGCAGCTTAGCGCAGGGTCGGGAGACCCAGTACTTC CASSLAQGRETQYF
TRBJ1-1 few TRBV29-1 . TGCACCGTAAACAGGGAGAACACTGAAGCTTTCTTT CTVNRENTEAFF
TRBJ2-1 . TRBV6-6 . TGTGCCACCGCTTTAACGGGGTCCTACAATGAGCAGTTCTTC CATALTGSYNEQFF
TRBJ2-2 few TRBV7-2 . TGTGCCAGCAGGCAGGTGGGGACACAGAACACCGGGGAGCTGTTTTTT CASRQVGTQNTGELFF
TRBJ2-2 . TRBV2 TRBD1 TGTGCCAGCAGTTGGGACAGATCGAACACCGGGGAGCTGTTTTTT CASSWDRSNTGELFF
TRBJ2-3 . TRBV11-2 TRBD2 TGTGCCAGCAGCCCAGTCGGGCGGGGGGCCCCAGATACGCAGTATTTT CASSPVGRGAPDTQYF
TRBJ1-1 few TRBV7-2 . TGTGCCAGCAGCTTCCTCGCGGGTGAAGCTTTCTTT CASSFLAGEAFF
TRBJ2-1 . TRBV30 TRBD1 TGTGCCTGGAGTCCCGGGACAGCCAATGAGCAGTTCTTC CAWSPGTANEQFF
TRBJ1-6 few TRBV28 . TGTGCCAGCACGGGGGGAGATTCACCCCTCCACTTT CASTGGDSPLHF
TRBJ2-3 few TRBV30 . TGTGCCTGGAGTGTGGAAGATACGCAGTATTTT CAWSVEDTQYF
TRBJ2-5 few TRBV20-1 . TGCAGTGCGGGGGGCCAAGAGACCCAGTACTTC CSAGGQETQYF
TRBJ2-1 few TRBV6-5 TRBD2 TGTGCCAGCGCGTTGGGACTAGCGTCCTACAATGAGCAGTTCTTC CASALGLASYNEQFF
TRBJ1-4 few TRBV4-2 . TGTGCCAGCAGCCAAGAGGGGGCGCTTGAAAAACTGTTTTTT CASSQEGALEKLFF
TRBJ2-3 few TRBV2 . TGTGCCAGCAGTGAAGCAGGCCGCTCCACAGATACGCAGTATTTT CASSEAGRSTDTQYF
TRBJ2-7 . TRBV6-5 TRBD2 TGTGCCAGCAGTTACGGCGGGAGCATCGCCGAGCAGTACTTC CASSYGGSIAEQYF
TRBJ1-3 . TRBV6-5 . TGTGCCAGCAGTTACTCCACCGACTCGTCTGGAAACACCATATATTTT CASSYSTDSSGNTIYF
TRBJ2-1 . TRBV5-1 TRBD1 TGCGCCAGCAGCCCAGGACAGGGCGATGAGCAGTTCTTC CASSPGQGDEQFF
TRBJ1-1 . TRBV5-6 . TGTGCCAGCAGCATGAACACTGAAGCTTTCTTT CASSMNTEAFF
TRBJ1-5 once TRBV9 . TGTGCCAGCAGCGTAGACGGGAATCAGCCCCAGCATTTT CASSVDGNQPQHF
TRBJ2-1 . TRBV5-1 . TGCGCCAGTAGTTCCCCAACCACCTACAATGAGCAGTTCTTC CASSSPTTYNEQFF
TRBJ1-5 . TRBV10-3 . TGTGCCATCAGTGAGTCGGGGGATCAGCCCCAGCATTTT CAISESGDQPQHF
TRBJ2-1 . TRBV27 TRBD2 TGTGCCAGCAGTTCGGGGGGGAGGGTGCAGTTCTTC CASSSGGRVQFF
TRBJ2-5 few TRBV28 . TGTGCTTCTAGGGGGGGGCTGTGGGAGACCCAGTACTTC CASRGGLWETQYF
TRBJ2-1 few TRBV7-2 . TGTGCCAGCAGCTTAGAGGGGCCCCTGATGAAGCAGTTCTTC CASSLEGPLMKQFF
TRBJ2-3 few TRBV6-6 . TGTGCCAGCAGTCAGACTGCAAGCACTGATACGCAGTATTTT CASSQTASTDTQYF
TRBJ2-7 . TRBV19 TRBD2 TGTGCCAGTAGTCCCCAGCGGGGACCCTACGAGCAGTACTTC CASSPQRGPYEQYF
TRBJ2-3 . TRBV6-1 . TGTGCCAGCAGTGAAGCGGTGATAGCGGAAATCACAGATACGCAGTATTTT CASSEAVIAEITDTQYF
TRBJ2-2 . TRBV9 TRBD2 TGTGCCAGCAGCGTAGGACTAGCGGGGCCCGGGGAGCTGTTTTTT CASSVGLAGPGELFF
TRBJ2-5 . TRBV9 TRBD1 TGTGCCAGCAGCCCACAGGGGACCCAAGAGACCCAGTACTTC CASSPQGTQETQYF
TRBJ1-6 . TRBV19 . TGTGCCAGTAGTAGACCCGACAGGTCGGGTTCACCCCTCCACTTT CASSRPDRSGSPLHF
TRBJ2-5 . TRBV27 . TGTGCCAGCAGCTTGGGGAGTGGTGGGGTGGAGACCCAGTACTTC CASSLGSGGVETQYF
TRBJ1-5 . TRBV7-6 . TGTGCCAGCAGCCTGGGACTGGGTCAGCCCCAGCATTTT CASSLGLGQPQHF
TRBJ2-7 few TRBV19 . TGTGCCAGTAAGGTACGGGCGGGGCCCTACGAGCAGTACTTC CASKVRAGPYEQYF
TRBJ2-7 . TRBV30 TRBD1 TGTGCCTGGAGCCGACAGGGCTACGACGAGCAGTACTTC CAWSRQGYDEQYF
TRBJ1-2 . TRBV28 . TGTGCCATTGCGGGACAACTTAACTATGGCTACACCTTC CAIAGQLNYGYTF
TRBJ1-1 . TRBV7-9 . TGTGCCAGCAGCTCCGTGGAGTCCACGAGGCTGATCGACACTGAAGCTTTCTTT CASSSVESTRLIDTEAFF
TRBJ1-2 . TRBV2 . TGTGCCAGCAGTGATGGGGGCTACACCTTC CASSDGGYTF
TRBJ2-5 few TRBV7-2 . TGTGCCAGCCTCTTAAGAGGGAGAGAGACCCAGTACTTC CASLLRGRETQYF
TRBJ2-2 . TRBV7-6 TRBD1 TGTGCCAGCAGCTCAACTGGGGGACAGACTAACACCGGGGAGCTGTTTTTT CASSSTGGQTNTGELFF